The next 23 T cell receptor beta chains were all read from a single sample in a study of T cell responses to AZD1222 COVID-19 vaccine. Libraries were prepared by immunoSEQ multiplex PCR; TCRdb keeps only in-frame clonotypes and omits some of them. The table lists tens of thousands of clones, 81% of them singletons. Here the sequenced sample was peripheral blood, taken 28 days after the second AZD1222 dose. Source of these receptors: an adult who received the AZD1222 COVID-19 vaccine.

This chain connects TRBV5-1 to TRBJ1-4; no definite D call. V lost 1 base and J lost 4, with 5 bases in between. The CDR3 contains 13 residues. Germline V gene sequence: CDR1 SGHRS, CDR2 YFSETQ. The CDR3 here is CASSLRHNEKLFF. The CDR3 DNA sequence: TGCGCCAGCAGCTTGAGACATAATGAAAAACTGTTTTTT. Looking up the rest from reference TRBV5-1 and TRBJ1-4 gives the full variable domain: KAGVTQTPRYLIKTRGQQVTLSCSPISGHRSVSWYQQTPGQGLQFLFEYFSETQRNKGNFPGRFSGRQFSNSRSEMNVSTLELGDSALYLCASSLRHNEKLFFGSGTQLSVL.

V and J are TRBV9 and TRBJ1-2; 7 positions match TRBD1. The V segment lost 0 bases and the J segment 7 bases; nucleotides outside the gene matches: 9. Germline CDR1 is SGDLS and CDR2 is YYNGEE. CDR3 length: 15 residues. CDR3 loop: CASSVVAGGIGGYTF. Written as DNA, the CDR3 is TGTGCCAGCAGCGTAGTAGCAGGGGGGATTGGTGGCTACACCTTC.

The chain is built from TRBV7-2 and TRBJ2-5, with TRBD2 identical over 16 bases. Germline CDR1 reads SGHTA; CDR2 reads FQGNSA. CDR3 length: 16 residues. V lost 3 bases and J lost 4; bases outside the gene matches: 2. For the CDR3, the DNA is TGTGCCAGCAGCTTGGGACTAGCGGGAGGGTTAGAGACCCAGTACTTC. Its protein product is CASSLGLAGGLETQYF. Full variable domain (rest looked up from reference TRBV7-2 and TRBJ2-5): GAGVSQSPSNKVTEKGKDVELRCDPISGHTALYWYRQSLGQGLEFLIYFQGNSAPDKSGLPSDRFSAERTGGSVSTLTIQRTQQEDSAVYLCASSLGLAGGLETQYFGPGTRLLVL.

V is TRBV7-2 and J is TRBJ2-3; 7 bases fit TRBD2. CDR3 length equals 15 residues. J was trimmed by 2 bases and V by 5 bases; bases with no gene match: 7. Germline V gene lookup returns CDR1 SGHTA and CDR2 FQGNSA. CDR3 residues: CASSLWDYLTDTQYF. The CDR3 bases are TGTGCCAGCAGCCTTTGGGACTACCTCACAGATACGCAGTATTTT.

This clone occurred a few times. The chain combines TRBV19 with TRBJ2-1; the match to TRBD2 covers 14 bases. The CDR3 has 17 amino acids. The V gene end was trimmed by 7 bases and the J gene end by 3 bases; junction bases not matched to a gene: 8. Germline V gives CDR1 LNHDA, CDR2 SQIVND (reference sequence). The CDR3 is CASKPPGLAGDYNEQFF. For the CDR3, the DNA is TGTGCCAGTAAACCCCCGGGACTAGCGGGGGACTACAATGAGCAGTTCTTC.

The chain joins TRBV28 to TRBJ1-5; a possible D gene is TRBD1 (6 bases). CDR3 length: 13 residues. Trimming left V 6 bases short and J 5 bases short, with 11 bases between. Germline V gene sequence: CDR1 MDHEN, CDR2 SYDVKM. The CDR3 loop is CASSQGIDQPQHF. In nucleotides, the CDR3 is TGTGCCAGCAGCCAGGGGATAGATCAGCCCCAGCATTTT. The full variable domain, with the rest looked up from reference TRBV28 and TRBJ1-5, is DVKVTQSSRYLVKRTGEKVFLECVQDMDHENMFWYRQDPGLGLRLIYFSYDVKMKEKGDIPEGYSVSREKKERFSLILESASTNQTSMYLCASSQGIDQPQHFGDGTRLSIL.

V usage is TRBV6-2 or TRBV6-3 and J usage is TRBJ2-7; D is unresolved. Trimming removed 2 bases at V and 3 bases at J, with 11 bases between. CDR1 is MNHEY and CDR2 is SVGEGT in the germline V gene. This CDR3 contains 14 residues. In DNA, the CDR3 is TGTGCCAGCAGTTACAGGAACCGCGGCTACGAGCAGTACTTC. It codes for CASSYRNRGYEQYF.

This clone has only one observation. The CDR3 region is CASSLGLSGRAGDTQYF. The CDR3 DNA is TGTGCCAGCAGCTTAGGGCTAAGCGGGAGGGCCGGGGATACGCAGTATTTT. J is TRBJ2-3 and V is TRBV7-8; 10 bases agree with TRBD2. CDR3 length: 17 amino acids. Germline CDR1 reads SGHVS; CDR2 reads FQNEAQ. Trimming took 1 base from V and 6 from J; bases not matched to a gene: 10.

The V and J genes are TRBV7-9 and TRBJ1-4, with D tentatively TRBD1 (6 bases). The V gene lost 4 bases and the J gene lost 8 bases, with 14 bases spanning the gap. The CDR3 is 14 amino acids. Looked up from germline, CDR1 is SEHNR and CDR2 is FQNEAQ (reference sequence). The CDR3 reads CASSSWDTREKLFF. The CDR3 bases are TGTGCCAGCAGCTCCTGGGACACGAGGGAAAAACTGTTTTTT.

The chain employs TRBV14 and TRBJ1-2; D gene unclear. Trimming took 4 bases from V and 2 from J, leaving 8 bases between them. The germline V gene has CDR1 SGHDN and CDR2 FVKESK. There are 13 residues in the CDR3. DNA of the CDR3: TGTGCCAGCAGCCCCACAGAAAACTATGGCTACACCTTC. As protein: CASSPTENYGYTF. Together with reference TRBV14 and TRBJ1-2, the CDR3 gives the full variable domain: EAGVTQFPSHSVIEKGQTVTLRCDPISGHDNLYWYRRVMGKEIKFLLHFVKESKQDESGMPNNRFLAERTGGTYSTLKVQPAELEDSGVYFCASSPTENYGYTFGSGTRLTVV.

CDR3 region: CASSSISTSGGSNTGELFF. In DNA, the CDR3 is TGTGCCAGCAGCTCGATATCCACTAGCGGGGGATCGAACACCGGGGAGCTGTTTTTT. The chain joins TRBV13 to TRBJ2-2, with 11 bases matching TRBD2. The CDR3 runs to 19 residues. The V gene's germline CDR1 is PRHDT and CDR2 FYEKMQ (reference sequence). The V and J ends lost 4 bases and 0 bases, in that order; junction bases with no gene match: 10.

The chain combines TRBV4-2 with TRBJ2-5; no firm D call. CDR3 length: 15 residues. Trimming shortened V by 4 bases and J by 4 bases, and 16 bases separated the two germline ends. From germline, CDR1 is LGHNA and CDR2 YNFKEQ. The DNA of the CDR3 is TGTGCCAGCAGCCCTGGGTCCATAGGTCCAGAGACCCAGTACTTC. Its translation: CASSPGSIGPETQYF.

The chain links TRBV5-4 to TRBJ2-7, with D hard to call. Per the germline V gene, CDR1 is SGHNT and CDR2 is YYREEE (reference sequence). The CDR3 is made up of 15 amino acids. V gave up 0 bases and J gave up 3 bases, with 13 bases separating them. CDR3 sequence (DNA): TGTGCCAGCAGCTTGGGGGCGGTGGGCCGCTACGAGCAGTACTTC. Translated: CASSLGAVGRYEQYF.

The chain has TRBV19 and TRBJ1-6; 7 nucleotides align to TRBD1. Germline CDR1 LNHDA, CDR2 SQIVND (reference sequence). Losses at the gene ends were 5 bases for V and 7 bases for J; bases not matched to a gene: 8. The CDR3 extends over 15 amino acids. The chain's CDR3 is CASSGGTADNSPLHF. The CDR3 DNA reads TGTGCCAGTAGTGGCGGGACAGCGGACAATTCACCCCTCCACTTT.

The chain joins TRBV11-2 to TRBJ1-3; D is ambiguous. Trimming removed 0 bases at V and 3 bases at J, with 9 bases between. Germline V gene data show CDR1 as SGHAT and CDR2 as FQNNGV. The CDR3 is 15 amino acids. For the CDR3, the DNA is TGTGCCAGCAGCTTAGAGTTCCAGTTTGGAAACACCATATATTTT. Translation gives CASSLEFQFGNTIYF.

This sequence joins TRBV29-1 and TRBJ2-7; possible D gene TRBD1, 6 bases. The CDR3 has 11 residues. Trimming removed 6 bases from V and 5 bases from J, with 11 bases in between. CDR1 is SQVTM, CDR2 ANQGSEA, per germline. The CDR3: CSVRDIHEQYF. CDR3 coding DNA: TGCAGCGTCCGGGACATCCACGAGCAGTACTTC.

The chain carries TRBV2 and TRBJ2-2, with D unclear. Germline V CDR1 and CDR2: SNHLY, FYNNEI. This CDR3 spans 14 amino acids. Trimming took off 3 bases at V and 5 bases at J, with 10 bases between the two ends. CDR3 loop: CASSETGMTGELFF. CDR3 sequence (DNA): TGTGCCAGCAGTGAGACGGGTATGACCGGGGAGCTGTTTTTT.

The chain is built from TRBV7-3 and TRBJ2-3, with no clear D. CDR1 is SGHTA and CDR2 is FQGTGA in the germline V gene. This CDR3 is built from 14 residues. Trimming took off 4 bases at V and 1 base at J, with 9 bases between the two ends. The CDR3 loop is CASSSPPRTDTQYF. The CDR3 DNA reads as TGTGCCAGCAGCTCCCCCCCCCGCACAGATACGCAGTATTTT. Filled out from reference TRBV7-3 and TRBJ2-3, the complete variable domain reads GAGVSQTPSNKVTEKGKYVELRCDPISGHTALYWYRQSLGQGPEFLIYFQGTGAADDSGLPNDRFFAVRPEGSVSTLKIQRTERGDSAVYLCASSSPPRTDTQYFGPGTRLTVL.

The rearrangement uses TRBV5-5 and TRBJ1-1; maybe TRBD1 (6 bases). The CDR3 loop spans 14 amino acids. V lost 0 bases to trimming and J lost 10 bases, with 16 bases between them. From germline, CDR1 is SGHKS and CDR2 YYEKEE (reference sequence). CDR3 nucleotide sequence: TGTGCCAGCAGCTTGGGACAGGTGCCGGGAGGAGCTTTCTTT. Protein sequence: CASSLGQVPGGAFF.

This chain connects TRBV7-3 to TRBJ2-1, with TRBD2 matching 11 bases. With V trimmed by 5 bases and J by 3 bases, 6 bases remained unmatched. CDR3 size: 16 residues. Per germline, CDR1 SGHTA and CDR2 FQGTGA. DNA for the CDR3: TGTGCCAGCAGCCCTCCCGGGACTAGCGGCTACAATGAGCAGTTCTTC. As protein: CASSPPGTSGYNEQFF.

The J gene is TRBJ1-3, the V gene TRBV4-3; D remains unclear. There are 16 residues in the CDR3. CDR1 and CDR2 (germline): LGHNA, YSLEER. V was pared by 2 bases and J by 3 bases, with 14 bases between. CDR3 sequence reads: CASSQSGSSYGNTIYF. CDR3 sequence (DNA): TGCGCCAGCAGCCAATCGGGCAGCTCATATGGAAACACCATATATTTT.

The V gene is TRBV5-1, the J gene TRBJ1-4; maybe TRBD1 (5 bases). V was cut by 0 bases and J by 0 bases, with 12 bases left in between. Germline CDR1 SGHRS, CDR2 YFSETQ. This CDR3 has 17 amino acids. CDR3 sequence reads: CASSLGRGRATNEKLFF. The CDR3 DNA is TGCGCCAGCAGCTTGGGAAGGGGACGGGCAACTAATGAAAAACTGTTTTTT.

This clone has a handful of counts. This chain joins TRBV7-8 and TRBJ2-7, with a possible D match to TRBD2 (6 bases). Germline-derived CDR1 and CDR2 are SGHVS and FQNEAQ. The CDR3 is made up of 15 amino acids. Trimming pared 2 bases from V and 3 bases from J, leaving 14 bases between. CDR3 residues: CASSLSPPRDYEQYF. The CDR3 DNA reads as TGTGCCAGCAGCTTAAGTCCCCCGCGGGACTACGAGCAGTACTTC.